These 26 T cell receptor beta chains originate from one sample sequenced in a study of T cell responses to AZD1222 COVID-19 vaccine. Sequencing used immunoSEQ multiplex PCR; TCRdb keeps in-frame clones, though not all of them. The profile shows 100,000 to 150,000 clones, 70% to 90% of them singletons. The material sequenced was peripheral blood, taken on day 0 of AZD1222 vaccination. The source of these receptors is an adult in good health.

The chain uses TRBV6-1 and TRBJ2-7; tentatively, D is TRBD1 or TRBD2 (7 bases each). Germline-derived CDR1 and CDR2 are MNHNS and SASEGT. The CDR3 is made up of 16 amino acids. Deletions cut 4 bases from V and 4 bases from J, with 20 bases between. CDR3 sequence: CASSGGGMTGSYEQYF. The CDR3 DNA reads TGTGCCAGCAGTGGGGGGGGAATGACAGGGTCGTACGAGCAGTACTTC.

V usage is TRBV6-5 and J usage is TRBJ1-4, with unresolved D. V was trimmed by 8 bases and J by 7 bases, leaving 8 bases between them. The CDR3 length is 11 residues. Germline loops: CDR1 MNHEY, CDR2 SVGAGI. CDR3 DNA sequence: TGTGCCAGCGCCGAGGGTGAAAAACTGTTTTTT. This codes for CASAEGEKLFF.

The chain combines TRBV9 with TRBJ1-4; unclear D gene. V lost 4 bases to trimming and J lost 0 bases, with 13 bases between them. The CDR3 consists of 16 residues. CDR1 is SGDLS and CDR2 is YYNGEE in the germline V gene. The CDR3 region is CASSSYQYATNEKLFF. CDR3 DNA sequence: TGTGCCAGCAGCTCGTATCAGTATGCAACTAATGAAAAACTGTTTTTT.

This clone showed up just once. This chain uses TRBV7-9 with TRBJ2-1, with D perhaps matching TRBD1 or TRBD2 (6 bases each). V was cut by 5 bases and J by 5 bases, with 16 bases left in between. Looked up from germline, CDR1 is SEHNR and CDR2 is FQNEAQ (reference sequence). CDR3 length: 15 residues. The CDR3 here is CASSRGDLSDNEQFF. The CDR3 DNA is TGTGCCAGCAGCAGGGGGGACTTATCCGACAATGAGCAGTTCTTC. Looking up the rest from reference TRBV7-9 and TRBJ2-1 gives the full variable domain: DTGVSQNPRHKITKRGQNVTFRCDPISEHNRLYWYRQTLGQGPEFLTYFQNEAQLEKSRLLSDRFSAERPKGSFSTLEIQRTEQGDSAMYLCASSRGDLSDNEQFFGPGTRLTVL.

The chain combines TRBV3-1 (or the pseudogene TRBV3-2) with TRBJ1-5, with 8 bases that match TRBD1. Germline values: CDR1 LGHDT, CDR2 YNNKEL (reference sequence). The CDR3 is 15 amino acids. Trimming removed 2 bases from V and 6 bases from J; junction bases left unmatched: 6. CDR3 amino acids: CASSQFGQGGQPQHF. CDR3 nucleotides: TGTGCCAGCAGCCAATTTGGACAGGGTGGTCAGCCCCAGCATTTT.

This clone has only one observation. The rearrangement uses TRBV24-1 and TRBJ2-3; 8 nucleotides agree with TRBD1. The CDR3 is 14 residues long. The V gene's germline CDR1 is KGHDR and CDR2 SFDVKD. V dropped 5 bases and J dropped 2; count of bases not matched to a gene: 2. Written as DNA, the CDR3 is TGTGCCACCAGTGGGACAGGGTTCACAGATACGCAGTATTTT. Residues: CATSGTGFTDTQYF.

The V and J genes are TRBV4-1 and TRBJ2-7; D may match TRBD1 or TRBD2 (6 bases each). The CDR3 is 13 residues long. Germline V gene data show CDR1 as MGHRA and CDR2 as YSYEKL. The V end was cut by 3 bases, the J end by 7 bases, with 13 bases between. CDR3: CASSHGGLGEQYF. The DNA of the CDR3 is TGCGCCAGCAGCCACGGGGGCCTGGGGGAGCAGTACTTC.

The genes are TRBV19 and TRBJ1-1; no clear D gene. This CDR3 region has 14 residues. The germline CDR1 and CDR2 sequences are LNHDA and SQIVND (reference sequence). V was shortened by 6 bases and J by 3 bases, with 14 bases between the two germline ends. In DNA form, the CDR3 reads TGTGCCAGTAGAGTAGAGGGCAGGTACACTGAAGCTTTCTTT. Encoded protein: CASRVEGRYTEAFF.

This chain uses TRBV19 with TRBJ1-2, with 8 bases aligning to TRBD1. Germline trimming cut 6 bases from V and 8 bases from J; bases unmatched to any gene: 11. Looked up from germline, CDR1 is LNHDA and CDR2 is SQIVND (reference sequence). The CDR3 runs 14 residues. CDR3 in DNA: TGTGCCAGTAGACCTTCGGACAGGGCCGGGGGCTACACCTTC. It specifies CASRPSDRAGGYTF.

The DNA of the CDR3 is TGTGCCAGCAGTGACGGCTTCGAGCAGTACTTC. It translates to CASSDGFEQYF. The V gene is TRBV25-1, the J gene TRBJ2-7; D remains ambiguous. V lost 3 bases and J 6 bases, leaving 6 bases between the germline ends. The CDR3 runs 11 residues. Germline V CDR1 and CDR2: MGHDK, SYGVNS.

This clone was picked up one time. V and J are TRBV7-6 and TRBJ1-6; D may be TRBD1 (6 bases). Looked up from germline, CDR1 is SGHVS and CDR2 is FNYEAQ. The length of the CDR3 is 15 residues. V dropped 5 bases and J dropped 5 bases, with 13 bases sitting between them. The CDR3 nucleotides read TGTGCCAGCAGCAGGCCCAGGGGTGATAATTCACCCCTCCACTTT. Translated: CASSRPRGDNSPLHF.

V and J are TRBV28 and TRBJ1-4; D call uncertain. CDR3 length equals 19 residues. Germline values: CDR1 MDHEN, CDR2 SYDVKM. V shed 4 bases and J shed 0 bases, with 21 bases lying between them. In DNA form, the CDR3 reads TGTGCCAGCAGTTCCTTTATGACGGATTCCCACTCAACTAATGAAAAACTGTTTTTT. It encodes CASSSFMTDSHSTNEKLFF.

The gene calls are TRBV11-3 and TRBJ2-5, with a weak D call TRBD2 (5 bases). Per the germline V gene, CDR1 is SGHNT and CDR2 is YENEEA. Trimming left V 5 bases short and J 5 bases short, with 9 bases between. There are 12 residues in the CDR3. DNA of the CDR3: TGTGCCAGCAGCACGAGAGGGGAGACCCAGTACTTC. This gives the protein CASSTRGETQYF.

The rearrangement uses TRBV28 and TRBJ1-1; TRBD1 is a possible D gene (5 bases). V lost 6 bases and J 6 bases, leaving 8 bases between the germline ends. Per germline, CDR1 MDHEN and CDR2 SYDVKM. This CDR3 region has 11 residues. The CDR3 nucleotides read TGTGCCAGCAGGTGGGGGGCTGAAGCTTTCTTT. Its protein is CASRWGAEAFF. Based on the CDR3 plus reference TRBV28 and TRBJ1-1, the full variable domain is DVKVTQSSRYLVKRTGEKVFLECVQDMDHENMFWYRQDPGLGLRLIYFSYDVKMKEKGDIPEGYSVSREKKERFSLILESASTNQTSMYLCASRWGAEAFFGQGTRLTVV.

This chain uses TRBV28 with TRBJ1-5, with D perhaps TRBD1 (5 bases). CDR3 length equals 14 residues. The germline CDR1 and CDR2 sequences are MDHEN and SYDVKM. Trimming took 5 bases from V and 6 from J, leaving 14 bases between them. This chain's CDR3 is CASSQGGGSQPQHF. The CDR3 DNA follows: TGTGCCAGCAGTCAGGGAGGAGGATCTCAGCCCCAGCATTTT. The complete variable domain, with remaining parts taken from reference TRBV28 and TRBJ1-5, reads DVKVTQSSRYLVKRTGEKVFLECVQDMDHENMFWYRQDPGLGLRLIYFSYDVKMKEKGDIPEGYSVSREKKERFSLILESASTNQTSMYLCASSQGGGSQPQHFGDGTRLSIL.

This rearrangement joins TRBV9 to TRBJ2-7; D possibly uses TRBD1 or TRBD2 (5 bases each). Germline V CDR1 and CDR2: SGDLS, YYNGEE. V shed 0 bases and J shed 4 bases, with 14 bases lying between them. The CDR3 has 15 amino acids. The CDR3 is CASSVAAGRGYEQYF. CDR3 nucleotides: TGTGCCAGCAGCGTAGCTGCAGGGAGAGGGTACGAGCAGTACTTC.

The J gene is TRBJ1-3, the V gene TRBV6-5; 11 bases match TRBD1. The CDR3 is 16 residues long. Germline CDR1 is MNHEY and CDR2 is SVGAGI. The ends lost 2 bases at V and 4 bases at J; junction bases unmatched: 4. The CDR3 DNA is TGTGCCAGCAGTTACGGACAGGGGGCTGAAGGAAACACCATATATTTT. It translates to CASSYGQGAEGNTIYF.

The chain has TRBV2 and TRBJ2-1; TRBD2 matches 7 bases. With 8 bases clipped from V and 1 base from J, the junction kept 2 bases outside the gene matches. Germline values: CDR1 SNHLY, CDR2 FYNNEI. The CDR3 loop spans 13 amino acids. Written as DNA, the CDR3 is TGTGCCAGCGGGGGGGAATCCTACAATGAGCAGTTCTTC. It codes for CASGGESYNEQFF.

V usage is TRBV9 and J usage is TRBJ2-3; 11 bases match TRBD2. V shed 2 bases, J shed 3 bases, and the junction held 5 bases outside the gene matches. The CDR3 covers 16 residues. CDR1 and CDR2 from the germline V gene are SGDLS and YYNGEE. The CDR3 loop reads CASSVLAGGPTDTQYF. CDR3 DNA sequence: TGTGCCAGCAGCGTCTTAGCGGGGGGGCCGACAGATACGCAGTATTTT. The full variable domain, its missing parts supplied by reference TRBV9 and TRBJ2-3, is DSGVTQTPKHLITATGQRVTLRCSPRSGDLSVYWYQQSLDQGLQFLIQYYNGEERAKGNILERFSAQQFPDLHSELNLSSLELGDSALYFCASSVLAGGPTDTQYFGPGTRLTVL.

This clone was seen only a few times. The rearrangement joins TRBV7-2 to TRBJ1-1; D is possibly TRBD1 (5 bases). V was clipped by 5 bases and J by 2 bases, with 9 bases between them. This CDR3 is 13 amino acids long. Per germline, CDR1 SGHTA and CDR2 FQGNSA. Written as DNA, the CDR3 is TGTGCCAGCAGCCGACAGCCTAACACTGAAGCTTTCTTT. This encodes CASSRQPNTEAFF.

J is TRBJ1-2 and V is TRBV15, with D tentatively TRBD1 (6 bases). CDR1 and CDR2 (germline): LNHNV, YYDKDF (reference sequence). Deletions cut 1 base from V and 4 bases from J, with 7 bases between. The CDR3 is made up of 13 amino acids. In nucleotides, the CDR3 is TGTGCCACCAGCAGAGGGGGGGCCTATGGCTACACCTTC. It encodes CATSRGGAYGYTF. Full variable domain (missing parts from reference TRBV15 and TRBJ1-2): DAMVIQNPRYQVTQFGKPVTLSCSQTLNHNVMYWYQQKSSQAPKLLFHYYDKDFNNEADTPDNFQSRRPNTSFCFLDIRSPGLGDTAMYLCATSRGGAYGYTFGSGTRLTVV.

The V call is TRBV2, the J call TRBJ2-7; a possible D gene is TRBD2 (5 bases). CDR1 SNHLY and CDR2 FYNNEI come from the germline V gene. V lost 8 bases and J lost 2, with 16 bases in between. The CDR3 runs 14 residues. CDR3 residues: CASLESGVAYEQYF. CDR3 bases: TGTGCCAGCCTGGAAAGCGGCGTCGCCTACGAGCAGTACTTC.

This chain links TRBV3-1 (or the pseudogene TRBV3-2) with TRBJ1-4; no reliable D call. This CDR3 comprises 17 residues. CDR1 is LGHDT and CDR2 is YNNKEL in the germline V gene (reference sequence). Deletions cut 1 base from V and 7 bases from J, with 19 bases between. The CDR3 DNA follows: TGTGCCAGCAGCCAAGGAGCCCTAAGATTAGGCGTTGAAAAACTGTTTTTT. It codes for CASSQGALRLGVEKLFF.

The chain carries TRBV27 and TRBJ2-7; no clear D. Germline CDR1 reads MNHEY; CDR2 reads SMNVEV (reference sequence). This CDR3 is built from 12 residues. Between the trimmed V and J ends, which lost 3 bases and 3 bases, there was a span of 6 bases. CDR3 nucleotide sequence: TGTGCCAGCAGTTTCGTGGGCTACGAGCAGTACTTC. It yields the protein CASSFVGYEQYF.

The chain has TRBV2 and TRBJ2-7, with D possibly being TRBD1 or TRBD2 (5 bases each). This CDR3 is built from 14 residues. Per germline, CDR1 SNHLY and CDR2 FYNNEI. Trimming shortened V by 8 bases and J by 2 bases, and 16 bases separated the two germline ends. In DNA, the CDR3 is TGTGCCAGCCGCAGGGACCGAATAACCTACGAGCAGTACTTC. It translates to CASRRDRITYEQYF.

Notes on this clone: Other DNA sequences from this sample encode an identical CDR3 as well. V and J are TRBV14 and TRBJ1-3; D unresolved. The germline CDR1 and CDR2 sequences are SGHDN and FVKESK. V was trimmed by 1 base and J by 8 bases, leaving 9 bases between them. This CDR3 region has 13 residues. The CDR3 nucleotides read TGTGCCAGCAGCCAAGGGGATAGGGACACCATATATTTT. Translated: CASSQGDRDTIYF.